The 23 T cell receptor beta chains below were found in one sample sequenced in a study of blood T cell repertoires in COVID-19. Profiling relied on immunoSEQ multiplex PCR, and the TCRdb table lists in-frame clones only, not all of them. The sample shows about 190,000 clones, approximately 80% of them seen only once. Material: peripheral blood. These receptors were taken from a woman between 50 and 59 years old with acute or convalescent COVID-19.

The chain is built from TRBV5-6 and TRBJ2-7, with D tentatively TRBD2 (6 bases). Germline V gene sequence: CDR1 SGHDT, CDR2 YYEEEE. The germline V and J ends were trimmed by 0 bases and 4 bases, with 11 bases remaining between them. The CDR3 contains 14 residues. CDR3 sequence (DNA): TGTGCCAGCAGCTTGGCGGGGGTCTCTTACGAGCAGTACTTC. Amino acids: CASSLAGVSYEQYF.

This chain links TRBV7-2 with TRBJ2-1; D is perhaps TRBD2 (5 bases). Germline CDR1 reads SGHTA; CDR2 reads FQGNSA. The CDR3 runs to 13 residues. V was trimmed by 1 base and J by 15 bases, leaving 16 bases between them. The CDR3 nucleotides read TGTGCCAGCAGCTTAGTCGGCCGCGGTGAGGGGTTCTTC. This gives the protein CASSLVGRGEGFF.

This clone was detected once. The chain has TRBV6-5 and TRBJ1-4, with a weak D call TRBD1 (5 bases). The CDR3 runs to 12 residues. The V gene's germline CDR1 is MNHEY and CDR2 SVGAGI. The ends were cut back, 6 bases at V and 8 bases at J, with 10 bases in the middle. CDR3 in amino acids: CASRTGKEKLFF. The CDR3, as DNA: TGTGCCAGCAGAACAGGAAAGGAAAAACTGTTTTTT.

V is TRBV7-2 and J is TRBJ2-3; 9 nucleotides align to TRBD1. V lost 1 base to trimming and J lost 4 bases; unmatched junction nucleotides: 3. Germline values: CDR1 SGHTA, CDR2 FQGNSA. The CDR3 runs 15 residues. The DNA for the CDR3 is TGTGCCAGCAGCTTAGGGGGACAGGGCGCAGATACGCAGTATTTT. This translates into CASSLGGQGADTQYF. The whole variable domain, filled in from reference TRBV7-2 and TRBJ2-3, reads GAGVSQSPSNKVTEKGKDVELRCDPISGHTALYWYRQSLGQGLEFLIYFQGNSAPDKSGLPSDRFSAERTGGSVSTLTIQRTQQEDSAVYLCASSLGGQGADTQYFGPGTRLTVL.

The rearrangement links TRBV4-2 to TRBJ2-7; TRBD2 agrees at 9 bases. V shed 0 bases and J 4 bases; nucleotides not matched to a gene: 13. CDR3 length equals 18 residues. Looked up from germline, CDR1 is LGHNA and CDR2 is YNFKEQ. The CDR3 DNA sequence: TGTGCCAGCAGCCAAGAAGGGGGTGCGGGGGGGACCCCTTACGAGCAGTACTTC. The encoded protein is CASSQEGGAGGTPYEQYF.

The chain couples TRBV28 to TRBJ2-1; perhaps TRBD2 as D (5 bases). Germline CDR1 and CDR2: MDHEN and SYDVKM. Trimming left V 5 bases short and J 2 bases short, with 7 bases between. This CDR3 is built from 13 residues. The CDR3 spells CASSPSPYNEQFF. The CDR3 DNA reads as TGTGCCAGCAGTCCTAGCCCCTACAATGAGCAGTTCTTC.

The chain is built from TRBV18 and TRBJ2-6; 7 nucleotides align to TRBD2. CDR3 length: 17 amino acids. Germline V gene data show CDR1 as KGHSH and CDR2 as LQKENI. J was trimmed by 4 bases and V by 3 bases; bases with no gene match: 9. The CDR3 region is CASSPSLGRSGANVLTF. DNA for the CDR3: TGTGCCAGCTCACCTTCCCTCGGGAGGAGCGGGGCCAACGTCCTGACTTTC.

The chain employs TRBV21-1 and TRBJ2-3; TRBD1, the table's D call, was not compared with the DNA. TRBV21-1 is shown as a pseudogene. This CDR3 has 16 residues. The CDR3 spells CASSKVEDRGGDTQYF. In DNA form, the CDR3 reads TGTGCCAGCAGCAAAGTAGAGGACAGGGGGGGAGATACGCAGTATTTT.

The genes are TRBV5-5 and TRBJ2-3, with D perhaps TRBD1 (5 bases). Germline CDR1 reads SGHKS; CDR2 reads YYEKEE (reference sequence). V shed 2 bases and J shed 3 bases, with 7 bases lying between them. The CDR3 consists of 13 residues. CDR3 loop: CASSLSGTDTQYF. The CDR3 bases are TGTGCCAGCAGCTTATCAGGGACAGATACGCAGTATTTT.

The chain has TRBV6-5 and TRBJ1-5; D possibly corresponds to TRBD1 (5 bases). Germline V gene lookup returns CDR1 MNHEY and CDR2 SVGAGI. This CDR3 spans 14 amino acids. V lost 8 bases to trimming and J lost 3 bases, with 14 bases between them. The CDR3 DNA follows: TGTGCCAGCCTGGACAAGAGGCACAATCAGCCCCAGCATTTT. Residues: CASLDKRHNQPQHF.

This chain joins TRBV5-6 and TRBJ2-7; 12 positions match TRBD2. With V trimmed by 1 base and J by 2 bases, 1 base remained unmatched. Germline V gene lookup returns CDR1 SGHDT and CDR2 YYEEEE. CDR3 size: 15 residues. The CDR3 is CASSLLAGGPYEQYF. CDR3 bases: TGTGCCAGCAGCTTGCTAGCGGGGGGGCCCTACGAGCAGTACTTC.

This clone was counted a few times. V and J are TRBV20-1 and TRBJ1-1; D unclear. V dropped 6 bases and J dropped 7 bases, with 12 bases sitting between them. Germline lookup yields CDR1 DFQATT and CDR2 SNEGSKA (reference sequence). The CDR3 covers 11 residues. This chain's CDR3 is CSAKVGYEAFF. The CDR3 DNA sequence: TGCAGTGCCAAAGTCGGGTATGAAGCTTTCTTT.

On this clone: The sample has other DNA sequences that encode this CDR3 too. The V call is TRBV18, the J call TRBJ2-2; 14 positions agree with TRBD2. The germline V gene encodes CDR1 KGHSH and CDR2 LQKENI. V lost 2 bases to trimming and J lost 4 bases; unmatched junction nucleotides: 0. The CDR3 has 16 amino acids. CDR3 coding DNA: TGTGCCAGCTCACCAGGGACTAGCGGGAGCACCGGGGAGCTGTTTTTT. Amino acids: CASSPGTSGSTGELFF.

This clone showed up just a few times. Within the sample, other DNA sequences also encode this same CDR3. The chain combines TRBV18 with TRBJ1-2; TRBD1 matches at 8 bases. V dropped 3 bases and J dropped 2; count of bases not matched to a gene: 8. The length of the CDR3 is 16 residues. Per the germline V gene, CDR1 is KGHSH and CDR2 is LQKENI. The CDR3, as DNA: TGTGCCAGCTCACCCCCGGGGACAGGTACCAACTATGGCTACACCTTC. It codes for CASSPPGTGTNYGYTF.

The rearrangement uses TRBV9 and TRBJ1-6, with a possible D match to TRBD1 (5 bases). Germline CDR1 is SGDLS and CDR2 is YYNGEE. The CDR3 contains 15 residues. Trimming removed 0 bases from V and 8 bases from J, with 12 bases in between. CDR3 amino acids: CASSVEVGEDSPLHF. The CDR3 nucleotides read TGTGCCAGCAGCGTAGAGGTAGGGGAGGATTCACCCCTCCACTTT.

In this sample, this clone turned up a few times. For the CDR3, the DNA is TGTGCCAGCAACCGGGACAGGGGGCAAGGCTACACCTTC. Translation gives CASNRDRGQGYTF. The J gene is TRBJ1-2, the V gene TRBV12-3 or TRBV12-4, with 12 bases fitting TRBD1. Trimming removed 7 bases from V and 8 bases from J; junction bases left unmatched: 5. The CDR3 loop spans 13 amino acids.

The chain uses TRBV25-1 and TRBJ1-2; 7 bases line up with TRBD1. The CDR3 is 12 residues long. Trimming took 6 bases from V and 4 from J; bases not matched to a gene: 2. The V gene's germline CDR1 is MGHDK and CDR2 SYGVNS. This CDR3 reads CASRTGAYGYTF. DNA of the CDR3: TGTGCCAGCAGAACAGGGGCCTATGGCTACACCTTC.

The rearrangement links TRBV27 to TRBJ2-7; 10 bases agree with TRBD2. V was pared by 3 bases and J by 7 bases, with 9 bases of the junction left unmatched. Germline CDR1 reads MNHEY; CDR2 reads SMNVEV (reference sequence). CDR3 size: 15 residues. The CDR3: CASSLRASGGGEQYF. Here the CDR3 DNA reads TGTGCCAGCAGTTTGCGAGCTAGCGGGGGCGGGGAGCAGTACTTC.

The chain employs TRBV4-1 and TRBJ2-2; D is unclear. The CDR3 length is 13 residues. Trimming left V 2 bases short and J 7 bases short, with 8 bases between. Germline V CDR1 and CDR2: MGHRA, YSYEKL. CDR3 coding DNA: TGCGCCAGCAGCCAACTACCGGGCGGGGAGCTGTTTTTT. Amino acid sequence: CASSQLPGGELFF.

This clone showed up just once. The V and J genes are TRBV11-2 and TRBJ2-1; TRBD1 matches at 9 bases. CDR1 is SGHAT, CDR2 FQNNGV, per germline. The CDR3 is 15 residues long. The trim removed 5 bases at V and 8 bases at J, leaving 10 bases unmatched. CDR3 amino acids: CASSPRGTGWDEQFF. The DNA of the CDR3 is TGTGCCAGCAGCCCGAGGGGGACAGGGTGGGATGAGCAGTTCTTC.

The chain has TRBV30 and TRBJ1-1, with 9 bases lining up with TRBD1. Germline V gives CDR1 GTSNPN, CDR2 SVGIG (reference sequence). Trimming took 3 bases from V and 4 from J; bases not matched to a gene: 6. The CDR3 extends over 14 amino acids. The CDR3 protein is CAWREPGQGTEAFF. DNA of the CDR3: TGTGCCTGGAGAGAACCGGGACAGGGCACTGAAGCTTTCTTT.

The J gene is TRBJ1-4, the V gene TRBV5-5; 9 nucleotides align to TRBD1. The CDR3 extends over 16 amino acids. V lost 0 bases to trimming and J lost 8 bases; unmatched junction nucleotides: 8. Germline CDR1 reads SGHKS; CDR2 reads YYEKEE (reference sequence). CDR3 region: CASSLGPRDRDEKLFF. In DNA form, the CDR3 reads TGTGCCAGCAGCTTGGGCCCACGGGACAGGGACGAAAAACTGTTTTTT. Combining the CDR3 with reference TRBV5-5 and TRBJ1-4 gives the whole variable domain DAGVTQSPTHLIKTRGQQVTLRCSPISGHKSVSWYQQVLGQGPQFIFQYYEKEERGRGNFPDRFSARQFPNYSSELNVNALLLGDSALYLCASSLGPRDRDEKLFFGSGTQLSVL.

The chain links TRBV15 to TRBJ1-2, with 7 bases fitting TRBD1. The CDR3 is made up of 13 amino acids. Germline V CDR1 and CDR2: LNHNV, YYDKDF (reference sequence). V lost 5 bases to trimming and J lost 5 bases; unmatched junction nucleotides: 5. The CDR3 DNA follows: TGTGCCACCAGCGGGACAGCGACTTATGGCTACACCTTC. This encodes CATSGTATYGYTF.